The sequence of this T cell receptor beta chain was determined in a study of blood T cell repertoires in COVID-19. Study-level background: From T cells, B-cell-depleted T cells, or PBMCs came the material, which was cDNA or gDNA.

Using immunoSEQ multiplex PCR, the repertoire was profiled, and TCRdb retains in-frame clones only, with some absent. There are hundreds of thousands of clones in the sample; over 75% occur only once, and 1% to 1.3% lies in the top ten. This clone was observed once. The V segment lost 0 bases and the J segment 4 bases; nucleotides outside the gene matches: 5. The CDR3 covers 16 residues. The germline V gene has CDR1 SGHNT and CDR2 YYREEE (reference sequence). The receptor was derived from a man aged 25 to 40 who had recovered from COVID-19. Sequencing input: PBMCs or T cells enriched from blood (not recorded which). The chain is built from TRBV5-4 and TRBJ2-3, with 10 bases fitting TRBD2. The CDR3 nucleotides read TGTGCCAGCAGCTTGGTGGCTAGCGGGAGCTCAGATACGCAGTATTTT. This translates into CASSLVASGSSDTQYF.